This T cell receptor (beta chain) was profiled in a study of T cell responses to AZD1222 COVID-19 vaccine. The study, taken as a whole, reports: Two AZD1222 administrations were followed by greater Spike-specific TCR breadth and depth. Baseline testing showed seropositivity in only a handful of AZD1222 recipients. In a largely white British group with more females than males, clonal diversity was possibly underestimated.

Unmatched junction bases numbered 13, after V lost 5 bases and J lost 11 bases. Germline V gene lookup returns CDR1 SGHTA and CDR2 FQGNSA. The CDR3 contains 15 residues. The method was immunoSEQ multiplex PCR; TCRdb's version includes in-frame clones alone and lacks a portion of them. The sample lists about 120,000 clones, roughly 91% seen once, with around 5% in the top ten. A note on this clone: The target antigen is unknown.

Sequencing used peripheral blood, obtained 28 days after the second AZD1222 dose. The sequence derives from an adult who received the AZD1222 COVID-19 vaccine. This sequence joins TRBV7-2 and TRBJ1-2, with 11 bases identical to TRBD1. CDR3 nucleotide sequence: TGTGCCAGCAGCCCCTGGACAGGGGGCGCGGAGGGTTACACCTTC. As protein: CASSPWTGGAEGYTF.